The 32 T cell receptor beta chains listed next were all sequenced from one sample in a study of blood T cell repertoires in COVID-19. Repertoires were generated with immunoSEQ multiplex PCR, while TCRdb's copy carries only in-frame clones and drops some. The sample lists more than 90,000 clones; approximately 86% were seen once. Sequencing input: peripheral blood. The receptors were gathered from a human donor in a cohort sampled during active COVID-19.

As DNA, the CDR3 is TGTGCCAGCAGTGAAGTTCTACAGGGTAATCGTGCCGGGGAGCTGTTTTTT. The encoded protein is CASSEVLQGNRAGELFF. The chain has TRBV6-1 and TRBJ2-2; D is possibly TRBD1 (6 bases). The CDR3 covers 17 residues. The V end lost 1 base, the J end lost 6 bases, and 18 bases lay between the germline ends. The germline CDR1 and CDR2 sequences are MNHNS and SASEGT.

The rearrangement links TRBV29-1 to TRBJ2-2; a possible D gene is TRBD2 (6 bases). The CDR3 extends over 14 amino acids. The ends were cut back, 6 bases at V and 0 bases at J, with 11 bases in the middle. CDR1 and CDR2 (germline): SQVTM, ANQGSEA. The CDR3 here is CSVGGQTNTGELFF. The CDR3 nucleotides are TGCAGCGTGGGAGGACAAACGAACACCGGGGAGCTGTTTTTT.

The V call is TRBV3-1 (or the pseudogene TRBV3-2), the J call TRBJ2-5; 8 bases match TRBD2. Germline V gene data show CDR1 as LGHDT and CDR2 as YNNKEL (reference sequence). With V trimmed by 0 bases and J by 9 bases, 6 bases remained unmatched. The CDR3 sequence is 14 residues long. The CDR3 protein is CASSQDAGGGAQYF. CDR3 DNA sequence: TGTGCCAGCAGCCAAGATGCGGGAGGAGGGGCCCAGTACTTC.

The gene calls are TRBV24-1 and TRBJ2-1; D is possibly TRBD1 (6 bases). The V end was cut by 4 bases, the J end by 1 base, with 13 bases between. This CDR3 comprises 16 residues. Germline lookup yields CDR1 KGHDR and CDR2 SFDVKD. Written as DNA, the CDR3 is TGTGCCACCAGTGACCCCACAGGGAAATCCTACAATGAGCAGTTCTTC. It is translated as CATSDPTGKSYNEQFF.

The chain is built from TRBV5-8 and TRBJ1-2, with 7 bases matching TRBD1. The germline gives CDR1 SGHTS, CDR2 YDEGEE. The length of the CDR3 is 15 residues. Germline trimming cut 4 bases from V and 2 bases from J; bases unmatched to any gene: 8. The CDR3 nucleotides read TGTGCCAGCAGCGCCTTTTCACAGGGGAACTATGGCTACACCTTC. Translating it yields CASSAFSQGNYGYTF.

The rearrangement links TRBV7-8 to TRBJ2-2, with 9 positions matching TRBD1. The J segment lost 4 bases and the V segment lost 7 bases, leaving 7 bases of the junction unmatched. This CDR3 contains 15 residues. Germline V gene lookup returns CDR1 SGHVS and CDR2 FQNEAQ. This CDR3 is CASTHRGLITGELFF. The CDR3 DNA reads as TGTGCCAGCACCCACAGGGGGCTGATCACCGGGGAGCTGTTTTTT.

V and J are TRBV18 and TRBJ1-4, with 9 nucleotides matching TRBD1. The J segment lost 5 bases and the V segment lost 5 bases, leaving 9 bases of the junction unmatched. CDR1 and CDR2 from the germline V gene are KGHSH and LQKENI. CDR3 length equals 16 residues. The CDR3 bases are TGTGCCAGCTCAAGGTTACAGGGGGCAGTCAATGAAAAACTGTTTTTT. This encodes CASSRLQGAVNEKLFF. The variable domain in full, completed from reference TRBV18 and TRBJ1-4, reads NAGVMQNPRHLVRRRGQEARLRCSPMKGHSHVYWYRQLPEEGLKFMVYLQKENIIDESGMPKERFSAEFPKEGPSILRIQQVVRGDSAAYFCASSRLQGAVNEKLFFGSGTQLSVL.

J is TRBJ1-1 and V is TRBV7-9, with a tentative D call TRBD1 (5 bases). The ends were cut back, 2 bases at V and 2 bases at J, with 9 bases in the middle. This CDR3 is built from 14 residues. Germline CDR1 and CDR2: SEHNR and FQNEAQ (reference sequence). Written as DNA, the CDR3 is TGTGCCAGCAGCTTACCACAGGAAAACACTGAAGCTTTCTTT. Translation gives CASSLPQENTEAFF.

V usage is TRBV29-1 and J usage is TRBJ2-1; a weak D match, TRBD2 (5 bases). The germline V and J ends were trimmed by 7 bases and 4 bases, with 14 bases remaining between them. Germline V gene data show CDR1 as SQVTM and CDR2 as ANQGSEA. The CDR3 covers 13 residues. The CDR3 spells CSGTLGVYNEQFF. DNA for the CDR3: TGCAGCGGTACCCTCGGGGTTTACAATGAGCAGTTCTTC.

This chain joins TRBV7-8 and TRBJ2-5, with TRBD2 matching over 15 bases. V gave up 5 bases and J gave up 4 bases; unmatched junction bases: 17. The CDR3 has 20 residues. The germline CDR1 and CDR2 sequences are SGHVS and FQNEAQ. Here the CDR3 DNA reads TGTGCCAGCAGCCCCTGGACTGCCGGGACTAGCGGGAGGAGGGGAGAGACCCAGTACTTC. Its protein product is CASSPWTAGTSGRRGETQYF.

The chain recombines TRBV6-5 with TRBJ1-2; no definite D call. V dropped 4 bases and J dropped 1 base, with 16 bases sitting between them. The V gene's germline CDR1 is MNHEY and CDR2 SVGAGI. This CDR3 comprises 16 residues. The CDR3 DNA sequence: TGTGCCAGCAGTTCGCCCTATTCGTCGGGTAACTATGGCTACACCTTC. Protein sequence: CASSSPYSSGNYGYTF.

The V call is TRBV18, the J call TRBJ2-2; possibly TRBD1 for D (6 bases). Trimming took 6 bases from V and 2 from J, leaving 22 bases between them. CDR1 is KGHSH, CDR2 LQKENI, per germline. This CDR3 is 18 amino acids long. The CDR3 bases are TGTGCCAGCTCGAACAGGGCAGGTCCCACCATTAACACCGGGGAGCTGTTTTTT. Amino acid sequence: CASSNRAGPTINTGELFF. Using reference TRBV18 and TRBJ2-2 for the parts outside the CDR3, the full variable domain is NAGVMQNPRHLVRRRGQEARLRCSPMKGHSHVYWYRQLPEEGLKFMVYLQKENIIDESGMPKERFSAEFPKEGPSILRIQQVVRGDSAAYFCASSNRAGPTINTGELFFGEGSRLTVL.

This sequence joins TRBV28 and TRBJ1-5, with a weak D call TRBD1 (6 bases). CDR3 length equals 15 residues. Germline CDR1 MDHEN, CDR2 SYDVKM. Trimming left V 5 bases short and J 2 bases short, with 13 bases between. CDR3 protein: CASSPRDIRNQPQHF. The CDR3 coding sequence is TGTGCCAGCAGTCCCCGGGACATCCGCAATCAGCCCCAGCATTTT.

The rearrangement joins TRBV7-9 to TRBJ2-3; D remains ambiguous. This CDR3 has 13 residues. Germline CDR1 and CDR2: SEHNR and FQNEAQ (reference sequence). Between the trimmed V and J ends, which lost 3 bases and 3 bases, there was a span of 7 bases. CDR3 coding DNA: TGTGCCAGCAGCTTTGGCATTACAGATACGCAGTATTTT. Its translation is CASSFGITDTQYF.

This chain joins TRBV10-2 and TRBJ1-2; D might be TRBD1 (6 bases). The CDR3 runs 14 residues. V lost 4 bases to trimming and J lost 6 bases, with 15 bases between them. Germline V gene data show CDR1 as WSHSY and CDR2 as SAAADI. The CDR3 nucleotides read TGCGCCAGCAGTGTTACAGGGTTGCCCCATGGCTACACCTTC. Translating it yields CASSVTGLPHGYTF.

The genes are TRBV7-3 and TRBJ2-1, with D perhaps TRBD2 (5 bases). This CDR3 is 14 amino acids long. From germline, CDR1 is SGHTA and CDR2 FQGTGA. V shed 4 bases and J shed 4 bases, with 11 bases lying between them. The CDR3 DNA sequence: TGTGCCAGCAGCTCCTCGGGATCATACAATGAGCAGTTCTTC. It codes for CASSSSGSYNEQFF. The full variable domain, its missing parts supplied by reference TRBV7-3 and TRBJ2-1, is GAGVSQTPSNKVTEKGKYVELRCDPISGHTALYWYRQSLGQGPEFLIYFQGTGAADDSGLPNDRFFAVRPEGSVSTLKIQRTERGDSAVYLCASSSSGSYNEQFFGPGTRLTVL.

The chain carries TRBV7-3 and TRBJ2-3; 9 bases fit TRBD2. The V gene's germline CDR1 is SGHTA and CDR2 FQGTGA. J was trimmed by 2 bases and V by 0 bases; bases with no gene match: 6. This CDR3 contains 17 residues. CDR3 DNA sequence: TGTGCCAGCAGCTTAACAGAGCGGGGGGTTTACACAGATACGCAGTATTTT. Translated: CASSLTERGVYTDTQYF.

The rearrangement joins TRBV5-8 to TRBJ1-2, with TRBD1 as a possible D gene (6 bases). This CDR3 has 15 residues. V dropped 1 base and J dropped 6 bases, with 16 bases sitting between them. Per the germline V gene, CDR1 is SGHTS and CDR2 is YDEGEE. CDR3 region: CASSLLGARYDGYTF. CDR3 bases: TGTGCCAGCAGCTTGTTGGGGGCGCGGTATGATGGCTACACCTTC.

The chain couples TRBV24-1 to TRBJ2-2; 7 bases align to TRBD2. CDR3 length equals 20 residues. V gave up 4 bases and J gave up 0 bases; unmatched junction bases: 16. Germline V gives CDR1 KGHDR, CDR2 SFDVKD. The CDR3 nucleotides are TGTGCCACCAGTGACCCTAGGCTTGGTAGCGGGTACGCGAACACCGGGGAGCTGTTTTTT. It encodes CATSDPRLGSGYANTGELFF.

CDR3: CASSPPGDRDHEQYF. CDR3 bases: TGTGCCAGCAGCCCTCCAGGGGACAGGGACCACGAGCAGTACTTC. This chain links TRBV3-1 (or the pseudogene TRBV3-2) with TRBJ2-7; 9 bases match TRBD1. J was trimmed by 5 bases and V by 4 bases; bases with no gene match: 9. CDR1 is LGHDT and CDR2 is YNNKEL in the germline V gene (reference sequence). The CDR3 sequence is 15 residues long.

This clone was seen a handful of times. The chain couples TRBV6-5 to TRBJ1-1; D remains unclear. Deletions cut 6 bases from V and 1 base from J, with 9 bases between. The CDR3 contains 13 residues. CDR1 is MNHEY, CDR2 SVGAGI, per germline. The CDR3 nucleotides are TGTGCCAGCAGCTCCAACTGGAACACTGAAGCTTTCTTT. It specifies CASSSNWNTEAFF.

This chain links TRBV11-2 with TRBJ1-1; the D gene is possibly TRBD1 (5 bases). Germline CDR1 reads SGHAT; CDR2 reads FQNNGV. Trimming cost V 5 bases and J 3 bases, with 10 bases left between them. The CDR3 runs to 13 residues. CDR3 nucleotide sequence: TGTGCCAGCAGCACCGACAGAGACACTGAAGCTTTCTTT. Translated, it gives CASSTDRDTEAFF.

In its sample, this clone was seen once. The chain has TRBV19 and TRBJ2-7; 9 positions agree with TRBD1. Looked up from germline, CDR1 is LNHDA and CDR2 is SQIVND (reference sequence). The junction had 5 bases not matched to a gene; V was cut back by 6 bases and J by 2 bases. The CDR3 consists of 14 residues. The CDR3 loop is CASSNGQGPYEQYF. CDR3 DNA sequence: TGTGCCAGTAGCAATGGACAGGGGCCCTACGAGCAGTACTTC.

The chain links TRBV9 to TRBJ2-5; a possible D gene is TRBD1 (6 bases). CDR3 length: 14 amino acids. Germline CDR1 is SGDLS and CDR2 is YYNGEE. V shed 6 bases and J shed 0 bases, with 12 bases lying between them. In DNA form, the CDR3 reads TGTGCCAGCAACACGCAGGGGAACCAAGAGACCCAGTACTTC. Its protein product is CASNTQGNQETQYF.

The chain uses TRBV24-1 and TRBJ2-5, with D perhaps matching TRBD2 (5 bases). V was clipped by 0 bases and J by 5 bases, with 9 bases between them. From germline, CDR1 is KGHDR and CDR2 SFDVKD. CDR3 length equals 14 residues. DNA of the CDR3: TGTGCCACCAGTGATTTGCAACAGCGGGAGACCCAGTACTTC. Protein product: CATSDLQQRETQYF.

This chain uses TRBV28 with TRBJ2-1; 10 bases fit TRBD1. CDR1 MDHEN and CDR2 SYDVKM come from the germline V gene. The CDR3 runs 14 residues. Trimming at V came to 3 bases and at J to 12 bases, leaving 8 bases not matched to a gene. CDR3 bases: TGTGCCAGCAGTTTCAGGGACAGGGGTGTAGGGCAGTTCTTC. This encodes CASSFRDRGVGQFF.

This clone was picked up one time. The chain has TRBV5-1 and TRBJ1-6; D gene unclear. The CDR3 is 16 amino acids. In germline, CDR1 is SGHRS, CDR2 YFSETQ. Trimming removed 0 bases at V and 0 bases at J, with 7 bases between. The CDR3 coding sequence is TGCGCCAGCAGCTTGGGCTTGAGCTCCTATAATTCACCCCTCCACTTT. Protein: CASSLGLSSYNSPLHF.

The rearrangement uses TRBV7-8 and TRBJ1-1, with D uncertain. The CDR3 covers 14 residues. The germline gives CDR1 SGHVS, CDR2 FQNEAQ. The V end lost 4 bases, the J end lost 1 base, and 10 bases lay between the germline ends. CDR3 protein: CASSSGEGNTEAFF. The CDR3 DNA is TGTGCCAGCAGCTCGGGAGAGGGGAACACTGAAGCTTTCTTT.

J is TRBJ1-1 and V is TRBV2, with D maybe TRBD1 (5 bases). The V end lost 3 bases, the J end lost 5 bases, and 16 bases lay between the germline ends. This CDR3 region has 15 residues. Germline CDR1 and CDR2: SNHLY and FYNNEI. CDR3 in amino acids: CASSDSETGGTEAFF. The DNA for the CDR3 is TGTGCCAGCAGTGATTCCGAGACCGGGGGGACTGAAGCTTTCTTT.

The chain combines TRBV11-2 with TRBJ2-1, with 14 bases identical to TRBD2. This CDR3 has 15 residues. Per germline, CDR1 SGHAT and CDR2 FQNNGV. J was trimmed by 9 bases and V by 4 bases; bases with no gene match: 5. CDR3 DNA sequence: TGTGCCAGCAGCTCTGGACTAGCGGGGGGAGGTGAGCAGTTCTTC. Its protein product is CASSSGLAGGGEQFF.

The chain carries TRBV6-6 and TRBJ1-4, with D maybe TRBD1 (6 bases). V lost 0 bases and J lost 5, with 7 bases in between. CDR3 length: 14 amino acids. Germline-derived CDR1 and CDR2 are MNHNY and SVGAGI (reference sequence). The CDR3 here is CASSYSGQNEKLFF. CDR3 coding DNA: TGTGCCAGCAGTTACTCTGGACAGAATGAAAAACTGTTTTTT.

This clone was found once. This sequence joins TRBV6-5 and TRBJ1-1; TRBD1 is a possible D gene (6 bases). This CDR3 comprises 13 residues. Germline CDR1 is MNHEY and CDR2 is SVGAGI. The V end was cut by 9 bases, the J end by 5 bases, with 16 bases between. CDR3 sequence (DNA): TGTGCCAGTTTTCAGGGGCGCGGGACTGAAGCTTTCTTT. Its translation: CASFQGRGTEAFF.